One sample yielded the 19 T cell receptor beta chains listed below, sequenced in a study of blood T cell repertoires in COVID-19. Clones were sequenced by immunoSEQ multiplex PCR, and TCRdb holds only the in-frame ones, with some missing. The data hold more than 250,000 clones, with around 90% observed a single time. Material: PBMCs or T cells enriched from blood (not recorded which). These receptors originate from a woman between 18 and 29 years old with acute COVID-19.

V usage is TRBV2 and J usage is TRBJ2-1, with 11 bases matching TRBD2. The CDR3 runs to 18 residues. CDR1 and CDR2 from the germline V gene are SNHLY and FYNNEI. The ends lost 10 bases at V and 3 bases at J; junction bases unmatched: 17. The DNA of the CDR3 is TGTGCCACAATCGATCCTAGCGGGAGGTCCCATCACTACAATGAGCAGTTCTTC. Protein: CATIDPSGRSHHYNEQFF.

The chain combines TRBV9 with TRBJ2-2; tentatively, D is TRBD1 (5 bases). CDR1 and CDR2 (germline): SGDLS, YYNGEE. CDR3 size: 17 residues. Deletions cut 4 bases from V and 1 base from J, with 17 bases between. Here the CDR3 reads CASSPRVQGGNTGELFF. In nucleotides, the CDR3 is TGTGCCAGCAGCCCCCGGGTTCAGGGTGGGAACACCGGGGAGCTGTTTTTT.

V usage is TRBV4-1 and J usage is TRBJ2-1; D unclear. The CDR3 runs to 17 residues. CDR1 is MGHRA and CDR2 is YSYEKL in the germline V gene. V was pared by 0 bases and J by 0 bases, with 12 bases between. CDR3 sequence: CASSQDQLASSYNEQFF. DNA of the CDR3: TGCGCCAGCAGCCAAGATCAGTTGGCCAGCTCCTACAATGAGCAGTTCTTC.

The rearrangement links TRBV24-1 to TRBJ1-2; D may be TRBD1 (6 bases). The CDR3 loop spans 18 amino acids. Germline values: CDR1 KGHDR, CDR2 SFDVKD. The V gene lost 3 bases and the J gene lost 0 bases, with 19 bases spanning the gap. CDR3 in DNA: TGTGCCACCAGTGATAACGGACAGCGCCATCCCCCTAACTATGGCTACACCTTC. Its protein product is CATSDNGQRHPPNYGYTF.

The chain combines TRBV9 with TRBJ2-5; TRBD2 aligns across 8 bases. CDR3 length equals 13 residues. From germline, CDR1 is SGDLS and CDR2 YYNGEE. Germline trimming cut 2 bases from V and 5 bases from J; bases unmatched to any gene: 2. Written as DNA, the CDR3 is TGTGCCAGCAGCGTTACTAGCGGTGAGACCCAGTACTTC. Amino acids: CASSVTSGETQYF.

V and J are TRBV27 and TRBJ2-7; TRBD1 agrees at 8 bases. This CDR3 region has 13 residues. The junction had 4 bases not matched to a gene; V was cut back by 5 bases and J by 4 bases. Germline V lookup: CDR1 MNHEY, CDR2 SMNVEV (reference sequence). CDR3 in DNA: TGTGCCAGCAGTAGACAGGGGATTTACGAGCAGTACTTC. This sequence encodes CASSRQGIYEQYF.

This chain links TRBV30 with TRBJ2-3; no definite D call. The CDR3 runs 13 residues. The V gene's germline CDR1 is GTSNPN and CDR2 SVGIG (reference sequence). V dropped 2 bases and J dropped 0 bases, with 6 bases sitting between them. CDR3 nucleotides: TGTGCCTGGAGTCTCCAGAGCACAGATACGCAGTATTTT. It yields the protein CAWSLQSTDTQYF.

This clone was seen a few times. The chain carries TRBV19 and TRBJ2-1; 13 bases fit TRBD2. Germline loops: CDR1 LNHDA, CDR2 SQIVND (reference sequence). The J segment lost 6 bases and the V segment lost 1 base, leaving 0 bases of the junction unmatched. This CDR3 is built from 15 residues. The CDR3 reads CASSIGTSGSNEQFF. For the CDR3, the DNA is TGTGCCAGTAGTATAGGGACTAGCGGGAGCAATGAGCAGTTCTTC.

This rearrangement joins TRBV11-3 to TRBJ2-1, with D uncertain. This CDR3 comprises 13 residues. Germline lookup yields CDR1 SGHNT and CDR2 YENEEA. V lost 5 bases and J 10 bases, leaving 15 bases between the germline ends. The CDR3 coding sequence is TGTGCCAGCAGCGTACGTGGTTTGGAGGAGCAGTTCTTC. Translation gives CASSVRGLEEQFF. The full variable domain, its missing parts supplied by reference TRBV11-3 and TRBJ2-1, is EAGVVQSPRYKIIEKKQPVAFWCNPISGHNTLYWYLQNLGQGPELLIRYENEEAVDDSQLPKDRFSAERLKGVDSTLKIQPAELGDSAVYLCASSVRGLEEQFFGPGTRLTVL.

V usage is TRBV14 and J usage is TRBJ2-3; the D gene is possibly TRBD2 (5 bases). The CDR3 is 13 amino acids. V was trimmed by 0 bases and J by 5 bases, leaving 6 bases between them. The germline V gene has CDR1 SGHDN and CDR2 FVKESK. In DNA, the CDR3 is TGTGCCAGCAGCCAAGATCGGGGAGATACGCAGTATTTT. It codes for CASSQDRGDTQYF.

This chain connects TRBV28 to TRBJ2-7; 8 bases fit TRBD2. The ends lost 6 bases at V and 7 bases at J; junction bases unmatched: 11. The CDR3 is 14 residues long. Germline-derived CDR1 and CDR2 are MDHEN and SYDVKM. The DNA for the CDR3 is TGTGCCAGCAGGAAACTAGCGGCTGGGGGGGAGCAGTACTTC. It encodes CASRKLAAGGEQYF.

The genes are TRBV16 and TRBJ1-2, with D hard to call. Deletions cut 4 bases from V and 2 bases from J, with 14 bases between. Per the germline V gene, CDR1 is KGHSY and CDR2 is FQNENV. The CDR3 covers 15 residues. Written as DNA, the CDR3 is TGTGCCAGCAGCCCAATGGTCACGGAGAACTATGGCTACACCTTC. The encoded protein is CASSPMVTENYGYTF.

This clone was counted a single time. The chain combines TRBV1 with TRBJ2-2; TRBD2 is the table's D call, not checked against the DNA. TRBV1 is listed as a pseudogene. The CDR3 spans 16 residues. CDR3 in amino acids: CTTLNFSLTNTGELFF. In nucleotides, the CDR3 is TGCACCACCTTAAATTTTTCCCTAACGAACACCGGGGAGCTGTTTTTT.

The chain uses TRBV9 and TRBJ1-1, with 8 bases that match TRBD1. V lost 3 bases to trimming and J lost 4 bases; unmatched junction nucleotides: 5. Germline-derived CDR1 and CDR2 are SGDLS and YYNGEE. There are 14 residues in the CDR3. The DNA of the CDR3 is TGTGCCAGCAGCGCAGGGGGCCTGGGCACTGAAGCTTTCTTT. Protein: CASSAGGLGTEAFF.

Written as DNA, the CDR3 is TGCGCCAGCAGTGTTATTTACGGGGAGGGCGGCAAAAACATTCAGTACTTC. This gives the protein CASSVIYGEGGKNIQYF. This chain uses TRBV10-2 with TRBJ2-4; TRBD2 aligns across 7 bases. V trimming: 4 bases; J trimming: 3 bases; junction bases outside the gene matches: 12. The germline gives CDR1 WSHSY, CDR2 SAAADI. The CDR3 is 17 amino acids.

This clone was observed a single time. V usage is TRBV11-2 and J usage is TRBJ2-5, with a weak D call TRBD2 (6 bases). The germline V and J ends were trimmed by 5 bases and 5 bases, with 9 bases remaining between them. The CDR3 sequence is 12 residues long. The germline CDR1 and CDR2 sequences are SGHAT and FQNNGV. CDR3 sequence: CASSRERETQYF. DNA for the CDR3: TGTGCCAGCAGCCGGGAGAGGGAGACCCAGTACTTC.

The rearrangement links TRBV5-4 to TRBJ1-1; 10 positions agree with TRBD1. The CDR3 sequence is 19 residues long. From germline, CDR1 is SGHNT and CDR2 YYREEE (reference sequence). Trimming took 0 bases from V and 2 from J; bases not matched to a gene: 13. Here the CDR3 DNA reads TGTGCCAGCAGCTTGGATCATTTTTTGGGACAGGGGTTCAACACTGAAGCTTTCTTT. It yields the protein CASSLDHFLGQGFNTEAFF.

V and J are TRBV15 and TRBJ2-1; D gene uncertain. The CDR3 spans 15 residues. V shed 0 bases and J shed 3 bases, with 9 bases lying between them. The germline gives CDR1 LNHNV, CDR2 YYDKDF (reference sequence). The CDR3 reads CATSRDLHGYNEQFF. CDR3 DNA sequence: TGTGCCACCAGCAGAGATCTCCACGGCTACAATGAGCAGTTCTTC. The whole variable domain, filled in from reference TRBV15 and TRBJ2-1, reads DAMVIQNPRYQVTQFGKPVTLSCSQTLNHNVMYWYQQKSSQAPKLLFHYYDKDFNNEADTPDNFQSRRPNTSFCFLDIRSPGLGDTAMYLCATSRDLHGYNEQFFGPGTRLTVL.

The CDR3 spells CASSLLQGIPNEQFF. Here the CDR3 DNA reads TGTGCCAGCAGCTTACTACAGGGGATTCCCAATGAGCAGTTCTTC. J is TRBJ2-1 and V is TRBV7-9; TRBD1 aligns across 7 bases. V dropped 2 bases and J dropped 6; count of bases not matched to a gene: 7. The V gene's germline CDR1 is SEHNR and CDR2 FQNEAQ (reference sequence). The CDR3 sequence is 15 residues long. The full variable domain, in which reference TRBV7-9 and TRBJ2-1 provide the parts outside the CDR3, is DTGVSQNPRHKITKRGQNVTFRCDPISEHNRLYWYRQTLGQGPEFLTYFQNEAQLEKSRLLSDRFSAERPKGSFSTLEIQRTEQGDSAMYLCASSLLQGIPNEQFFGPGTRLTVL.